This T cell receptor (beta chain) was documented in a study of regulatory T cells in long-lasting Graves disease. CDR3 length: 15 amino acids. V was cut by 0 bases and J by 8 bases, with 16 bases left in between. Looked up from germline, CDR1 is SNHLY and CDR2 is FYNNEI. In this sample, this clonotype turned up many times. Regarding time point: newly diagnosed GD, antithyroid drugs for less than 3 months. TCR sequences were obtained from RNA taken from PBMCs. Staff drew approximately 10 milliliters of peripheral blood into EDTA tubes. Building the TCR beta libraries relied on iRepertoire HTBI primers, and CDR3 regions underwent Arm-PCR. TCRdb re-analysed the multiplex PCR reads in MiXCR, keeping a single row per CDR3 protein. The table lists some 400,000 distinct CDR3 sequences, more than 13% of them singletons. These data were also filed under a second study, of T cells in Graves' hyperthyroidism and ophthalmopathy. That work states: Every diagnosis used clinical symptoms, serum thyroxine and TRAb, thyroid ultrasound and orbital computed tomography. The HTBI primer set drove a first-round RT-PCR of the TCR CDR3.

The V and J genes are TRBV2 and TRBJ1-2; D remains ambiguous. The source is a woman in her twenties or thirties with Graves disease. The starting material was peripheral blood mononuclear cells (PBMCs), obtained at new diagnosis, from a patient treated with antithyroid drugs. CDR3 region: CASSEARTRVWGYTF. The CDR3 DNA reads TGTGCCAGCAGTGAAGCAAGGACGCGGGTTTGGGGCTACACCTTC.